This T cell receptor (beta chain) comes out of a study of response to subunit inactivated influenza vaccine. Whole-study results and caveats: The authors offered the suggestion that each seasonal influenza vaccination recruits few new T cells.

TCRdb used MiXCR to reprocess the RT-PCR reads, holding one entry per CDR3 protein. The data contain almost 600,000 distinct CDR3 sequences, 13% to 15% of them seen just once; the ten biggest clones take up 11%. This CDR3 has 14 amino acids. CDR1 ENHRY and CDR2 SYGVKD come from the germline V gene. The ends were cut back, 3 bases at V and 3 bases at J, with 9 bases in the middle. As to this clonotype: Its matching antigen is unknown.

This sample comprised PBMCs from blood, obtained roughly 12 days after vaccination. The receptor was derived from a man aged 45-65 years who received an inactivated influenza vaccine. V and J are TRBV10-3 and TRBJ2-1, with D perhaps matching TRBD1 or TRBD2 (5 bases each). CDR3 amino acids: CAISDGDLYNEQFF. CDR3 sequence (DNA): TGTGCCATCAGTGACGGGGACCTCTACAATGAGCAGTTCTTC.